These 30 T cell receptor beta chains were sequenced from one sample in a study of Tregs in tolerant kidney transplant recipients. The nonmyeloablative bone marrow transplants came from related graft donors, with transient mixed chimerism. Sequenced by immunoSEQ multiplex PCR; TCRdb stores in-frame clones only, minus some. The sample holds about 81,000 clones, around nine tenths seen once. This specimen was CD4+ T cells from blood (PBMCs), taken 24 months after the transplant. These receptors originate from a human patient who received a combined kidney and bone marrow transplant. Certain T cells may be donor cells from the graft.

The chain combines TRBV4-1 with TRBJ1-2; the match to TRBD1 covers 10 bases. The CDR3 consists of 16 residues. V was clipped by 1 base and J by 7 bases; unmatched bases: 9. Per the germline V gene, CDR1 is MGHRA and CDR2 is YSYEKL. In DNA form, the CDR3 reads TGCGCCAGCAGCCAAGGGAAGACAGGGGGCTGGGCTGGCTACACCTTC. Its translation is CASSQGKTGGWAGYTF.

This rearrangement joins TRBV7-9 to TRBJ1-3; no definite D call. The germline V gene encodes CDR1 SEHNR and CDR2 FQNEAQ (reference sequence). The CDR3 is 15 amino acids. Deletions cut 5 bases from V and 0 bases from J, with 11 bases between. This chain's CDR3 is CASSLRQDSGNTIYF. DNA of the CDR3: TGTGCCAGCAGCCTACGCCAGGACTCTGGAAACACCATATATTTT.

This rearrangement joins TRBV19 to TRBJ2-1; the match to TRBD2 covers 14 bases. Germline values: CDR1 LNHDA, CDR2 SQIVND (reference sequence). With 5 bases clipped from V and 5 bases from J, the junction kept 17 bases outside the gene matches. CDR3 length equals 20 residues. The CDR3 DNA follows: TGTGCCAGTAGTGTACGTCCGGGACTAGCGGGAGTTTGGTCAAACAATGAGCAGTTCTTC. It translates to CASSVRPGLAGVWSNNEQFF.

The chain carries TRBV2 and TRBJ2-1; tentative D call: TRBD1 (6 bases). The CDR3 is made up of 11 amino acids. The germline gives CDR1 SNHLY, CDR2 FYNNEI. The ends were cut back, 11 bases at V and 7 bases at J, with 12 bases in the middle. CDR3 DNA: TGTGCCCGGCGTAGGGGGAATGAGCAGTTCTTC. Its translation is CARRRGNEQFF.

The chain couples TRBV7-8 to TRBJ1-2, with D uncertain. V shed 8 bases and J shed 8 bases, with 18 bases lying between them. The CDR3 runs 13 residues. Germline V gene data show CDR1 as SGHVS and CDR2 as FQNEAQ. As DNA, the CDR3 is TGTGCCAGCGTTGATCGGTCAACGTGGGGCTACACCTTC. This sequence encodes CASVDRSTWGYTF.

The chain recombines TRBV7-2 with TRBJ2-7; 15 bases fit TRBD2. From germline, CDR1 is SGHTA and CDR2 FQGNSA. The ends lost 5 bases at V and 2 bases at J; junction bases unmatched: 10. This CDR3 has 18 amino acids. In nucleotides, the CDR3 is TGTGCCAGCAGCCCTCGGGGCTGGACTAGCGGGGGGGCCTACGAGCAGTACTTC. It specifies CASSPRGWTSGGAYEQYF. Supplemented by reference TRBV7-2 and TRBJ2-7, the full variable domain reads GAGVSQSPSNKVTEKGKDVELRCDPISGHTALYWYRQSLGQGLEFLIYFQGNSAPDKSGLPSDRFSAERTGGSVSTLTIQRTQQEDSAVYLCASSPRGWTSGGAYEQYFGPGTRLTVT.

This chain links TRBV21-1 with TRBJ2-1; the D call TRBD1 from the table was never checked on the DNA. TRBV21-1 is a listed pseudogene. The CDR3 covers 17 residues. CDR3 bases: TGTGCCAGCAGCAAGCAGACAGTGGGCTGTTCCTACAATGAGCAGTTCTTC. Translation gives CASSKQTVGCSYNEQFF.

The chain has TRBV18 and TRBJ2-7, with D uncertain. Trimming stripped 2 bases from V and 6 bases from J, with 11 bases between. Per germline, CDR1 KGHSH and CDR2 LQKENI. The CDR3 loop spans 13 amino acids. The CDR3 loop is CASSPSREVEQYF. CDR3 DNA sequence: TGTGCCAGCTCACCATCACGAGAGGTCGAGCAGTACTTC.

The count of this clone is one. The chain is built from TRBV4-2 and TRBJ2-5, with 8 bases identical to TRBD1. Germline CDR1 reads LGHNA; CDR2 reads YNFKEQ. The CDR3 has 16 amino acids. Trimming removed 0 bases from V and 4 bases from J; junction bases left unmatched: 7. CDR3 protein: CASSQDWRQGIETQYF. In nucleotides, the CDR3 is TGTGCCAGCAGCCAAGATTGGAGACAGGGGATAGAGACCCAGTACTTC.

The chain uses TRBV11-2 and TRBJ2-2; D gene uncertain. CDR3 length: 12 amino acids. CDR1 and CDR2 from the germline V gene are SGHAT and FQNNGV. V shed 1 base and J shed 8 bases, with 5 bases lying between them. The CDR3 region is CASSLGAGELFF. DNA of the CDR3: TGTGCCAGCAGCTTAGGGGCGGGGGAGCTGTTTTTT.

The chain uses TRBV2 and TRBJ1-1, with 9 nucleotides matching TRBD1. The CDR3 runs 16 residues. V shed 6 bases and J 8 bases; nucleotides not matched to a gene: 16. Germline CDR1 and CDR2: SNHLY and FYNNEI. CDR3 coding DNA: TGTGCCAGCAGGATACCCGGGACAGGGTTAAAACGAGAAGCTTTCTTT. It yields the protein CASRIPGTGLKREAFF.

This rearrangement joins TRBV5-1 to TRBJ2-3, with 9 bases matching TRBD2. The CDR3 runs 16 residues. The germline V gene encodes CDR1 SGHRS and CDR2 YFSETQ. Trimming cost V 0 bases and J 5 bases; bases outside gene matches: 7. The CDR3 DNA sequence: TGCGCCAGCAGCTTGGCCGAGGTAGCGGGAGTAGATACGCAGTATTTT. Translating gives CASSLAEVAGVDTQYF.

This clone was seen only once. The chain combines TRBV7-2 with TRBJ2-3, with D maybe TRBD1 (6 bases). V was trimmed by 1 base and J by 5 bases, leaving 10 bases between them. The CDR3 extends over 14 amino acids. CDR1 and CDR2 (germline): SGHTA, FQGNSA. The CDR3 region is CASSLEGRGDTQYF. The CDR3 DNA sequence: TGTGCCAGCAGCTTAGAGGGCAGGGGAGATACGCAGTATTTT.

V gene TRBV7-2 combines with J gene TRBJ2-5; D is ambiguous. The germline gives CDR1 SGHTA, CDR2 FQGNSA. Trimming left V 5 bases short and J 3 bases short, with 13 bases between. This CDR3 has 14 residues. DNA of the CDR3: TGTGCCAGCAGCCACACCCTGGTAAAAGAGACCCAGTACTTC. It specifies CASSHTLVKETQYF. Full variable domain (remainder filled in from reference TRBV7-2 and TRBJ2-5): GAGVSQSPSNKVTEKGKDVELRCDPISGHTALYWYRQSLGQGLEFLIYFQGNSAPDKSGLPSDRFSAERTGGSVSTLTIQRTQQEDSAVYLCASSHTLVKETQYFGPGTRLLVL.

The chain couples TRBV4-3 to TRBJ2-7, with 11 nucleotides matching TRBD2. The CDR3 length is 16 residues. V was pared by 3 bases and J by 2 bases, with 6 bases of the junction left unmatched. The germline V gene encodes CDR1 LGHNA and CDR2 YSLEER. Written as DNA, the CDR3 is TGCGCCAGCAGCCAGCAAACTAGCGGGAGCACCTACGAGCAGTACTTC. The encoded protein is CASSQQTSGSTYEQYF.

The chain carries TRBV7-2 and TRBJ1-2; no firm D call. V was cut by 3 bases and J by 2 bases, with 7 bases left in between. This CDR3 region has 13 residues. Germline CDR1 and CDR2: SGHTA and FQGNSA. The CDR3 coding sequence is TGTGCCAGCAGCTTTTCCGAGAACTATGGCTACACCTTC. Protein product: CASSFSENYGYTF.

V usage is TRBV21-1 and J usage is TRBJ2-1; TRBD2 is the table's D call, not checked against the DNA. TRBV21-1 is assigned pseudogene status. The CDR3 covers 16 residues. CDR3 protein: CASSTYFRGEGPVSVF. The CDR3 coding sequence is TGTGCCAGCAGCACATACTTTAGGGGGGAGGGCCCCGTCTCGGTCTTC.

This clone occurred a few times. V gene TRBV5-6 combines with J gene TRBJ2-1; 9 bases fit TRBD1. The CDR3 totals 15 residues. Germline loops: CDR1 SGHDT, CDR2 YYEEEE. Germline trimming cut 0 bases from V and 4 bases from J; bases unmatched to any gene: 2. The CDR3 region has the DNA TGTGCCAGCAGCTTGGGGGACAGGGAATACAATGAGCAGTTCTTC. This translates into CASSLGDREYNEQFF. Full variable domain (outside the CDR3, taken from reference TRBV5-6 and TRBJ2-1): DAGVTQSPTHLIKTRGQQVTLRCSPKSGHDTVSWYQQALGQGPQFIFQYYEEEERQRGNFPDRFSGHQFPNYSSELNVNALLLGDSALYLCASSLGDREYNEQFFGPGTRLTVL.

This clone occurred once. One end of the junction does not line up with germline, which may come from a read error. The sample holds other DNA sequences that translate to the same CDR3. V and J are TRBV2 and TRBJ1-6, with D unresolved. The germline V gene has CDR1 SNHLY and CDR2 FYNNEI. The CDR3 has 16 residues. The CDR3, as DNA: TGTGCCAGCAGTGAACGGTTGGCGGGAAATAATTCCCCCCTCCACTTT. Encoded protein: CASSERLAGNNSPLHF. The full variable domain, with the rest looked up from reference TRBV2 and TRBJ1-6, is EPEVTQTPSHQVTQMGQEVILRCVPISNHLYFYWYRQILGQKVEFLVSFYNNEISEKSEIFDDQFSVERPDGSNFTLKIRSTKLEDSAMYFCASSERLAGNNSPLHFGNGTRLTVT.

Note on this clone: Other DNA sequences of this sample code for an identical CDR3. The chain employs TRBV5-1 and TRBJ2-1; 8 positions match TRBD1. This CDR3 is 15 amino acids long. Germline trimming cut 2 bases from V and 4 bases from J; bases unmatched to any gene: 5. Germline CDR1 reads SGHRS; CDR2 reads YFSETQ. The chain's CDR3 is CASSLGQGAYNEQFF. The DNA of the CDR3 is TGCGCCAGCAGCTTAGGGCAGGGGGCTTACAATGAGCAGTTCTTC.

The genes are TRBV7-2 and TRBJ1-5; maybe TRBD1 (5 bases). Germline CDR1 and CDR2: SGHTA and FQGNSA. CDR3 length: 15 residues. Trimming removed 2 bases at V and 3 bases at J, with 11 bases between. The chain's CDR3 is CASSLLAGSNQPQHF. The CDR3 DNA follows: TGTGCCAGCAGCTTATTGGCAGGGTCCAATCAGCCCCAGCATTTT.

The chain is built from TRBV4-3 and TRBJ2-1; TRBD2 aligns across 12 bases. V gave up 0 bases and J gave up 8 bases; unmatched junction bases: 11. The CDR3 loop spans 18 amino acids. Germline V gene sequence: CDR1 LGHNA, CDR2 YSLEER. In DNA form, the CDR3 reads TGCGCCAGCAGCCAAGATCCCCTGACTAGCGGGAGTGTCGATGAGCAGTTCTTC. Protein: CASSQDPLTSGSVDEQFF.

This chain uses TRBV6-4 with TRBJ1-5; no firm D call. CDR1 MRHNA and CDR2 SNTAGT come from the germline V gene. The CDR3 totals 14 residues. V was trimmed by 3 bases and J by 0 bases, leaving 6 bases between them. CDR3 DNA sequence: TGTGCCAGCAGTGAGGCTGTTAGCAATCAGCCCCAGCATTTT. Protein sequence: CASSEAVSNQPQHF.

V is TRBV28 and J is TRBJ2-3, with TRBD2 matching over 7 bases. The V gene end was trimmed by 4 bases and the J gene end by 4 bases; junction bases not matched to a gene: 17. The germline V gene encodes CDR1 MDHEN and CDR2 SYDVKM. CDR3 length: 18 amino acids. CDR3 nucleotide sequence: TGTGCCAGCAGTTCACCCCCTCACATCGGGGGGACCCCAGATACGCAGTATTTT. Translated, it gives CASSSPPHIGGTPDTQYF.

This chain joins TRBV5-1 and TRBJ2-2; D ambiguous. Trimming cost V 0 bases and J 9 bases, with 9 bases left between them. Germline V gene data show CDR1 as SGHRS and CDR2 as YFSETQ. The CDR3 sequence is 13 residues long. In DNA form, the CDR3 reads TGCGCCAGCAGCTTGGATCCAGGCAGGGAGCTGTTTTTT. Its translation: CASSLDPGRELFF.

This clone was counted a single time. The chain uses TRBV5-8 and TRBJ2-5, with 8 bases identical to TRBD1. J was trimmed by 2 bases and V by 3 bases; bases with no gene match: 3. The CDR3 has 14 residues. CDR1 is SGHTS, CDR2 YDEGEE, per germline. The CDR3 DNA follows: TGTGCCAGCAGCTCCGGACAGGGACAAGAGACCCAGTACTTC. It is translated as CASSSGQGQETQYF.

The chain is built from TRBV5-1 and TRBJ2-6, with a weak D call TRBD1 (6 bases). The CDR3 consists of 17 residues. Germline values: CDR1 SGHRS, CDR2 YFSETQ. V gave up 2 bases and J gave up 3 bases, with 15 bases separating them. CDR3 nucleotides: TGCGCCAGCAGCTTTAATTGGGGGCGCGGTGGGGCCAACGTCCTGACTTTC. This sequence encodes CASSFNWGRGGANVLTF.

The chain uses TRBV6-4 and TRBJ2-1; D perhaps matches TRBD2 (5 bases). The CDR3 has 14 amino acids. The germline CDR1 and CDR2 sequences are MRHNA and SNTAGT. The V and J ends lost 4 bases and 5 bases respectively, with 12 bases between them. The DNA of the CDR3 is TGTGCCAGCAGTGTCCGGACTGGTAACAATGAGCAGTTCTTC. This sequence encodes CASSVRTGNNEQFF.

The gene calls are TRBV2 and TRBJ2-7; D is ambiguous. Per the germline V gene, CDR1 is SNHLY and CDR2 is FYNNEI. The V gene lost 5 bases and the J gene lost 1 base, with 3 bases spanning the gap. This CDR3 spans 11 amino acids. CDR3 bases: TGTGCCAGCAGTTATTCCTACGAGCAGTACTTC. Translation gives CASSYSYEQYF.

The genes are TRBV9 and TRBJ2-3; TRBD2 aligns across 9 bases. V shed 2 bases, J shed 4 bases, and the junction held 20 bases outside the gene matches. Germline CDR1 SGDLS, CDR2 YYNGEE. CDR3 length: 20 amino acids. CDR3 sequence reads: CASSVADVLAGTGGADTQYF. The CDR3 coding sequence is TGTGCCAGCAGCGTTGCCGACGTGCTAGCGGGAACGGGGGGCGCAGATACGCAGTATTTT.